The 29 T cell receptor beta chains below all came from one sample that was sequenced in a study of Graves' ophthalmopathy and Graves' hyperthyroidism. Scientists amplified the TCR beta CDR3 regions from RNA transcripts. The workflow started with a first-round RT-PCR run with HTBI primers and then moved on to a second-round multiplex PCR. TCRdb independently ran MiXCR on the multiplex PCR reads; one entry per CDR3 protein. Counted here are 260,000 or so distinct CDR3 sequences, around 50% occurring once; the ten biggest clones make up approximately 44%. Input material: peripheral blood. These receptors all stem from an adult man with Graves' ophthalmopathy.

The table lists this clonotype with many counts. The rearrangement links TRBV4-2 to TRBJ1-2; D is unclear. Trimming cost V 0 bases and J 8 bases, with 13 bases left between them. Germline V gives CDR1 LGHNA, CDR2 YNFKEQ. CDR3 length: 14 amino acids. The CDR3 is CASSQEDRVGGYTF. The CDR3 DNA is TGTGCCAGCAGCCAAGAAGATCGCGTAGGAGGCTACACCTTC.

In its sample, this clonotype was seen a few times. The chain couples TRBV6-5 to TRBJ1-2; 8 positions agree with TRBD1. Trimming at V came to 7 bases and at J to 8 bases, leaving 12 bases not matched to a gene. The germline V gene has CDR1 MNHEY and CDR2 SVGAGI. The CDR3 extends over 14 amino acids. The CDR3 protein is CASTPGQEVDGYTF. CDR3 in DNA: TGTGCCAGCACCCCGGGACAGGAGGTCGACGGCTACACCTTC.

Remarks on this clonotype: Mismatch with germline at one junction end may stem from a read error. The chain has TRBV10-3 and TRBJ2-7; D is undetermined. CDR1 and CDR2 from the germline V gene are ENHRY and SYGVKD. The CDR3 spans 11 residues. CDR3 bases: TGTGCCAGCAGTTTCTTGTACGAGCAGTACTTC. Its protein product is CASSFLYEQYF.

The chain carries TRBV20-1 and TRBJ1-2, with D maybe TRBD1 (5 bases). This CDR3 contains 12 residues. Germline V gene sequence: CDR1 DFQATT, CDR2 SNEGSKA (reference sequence). V shed 0 bases and J shed 6 bases, with 8 bases lying between them. The CDR3 spells CSARDRDNGYTF. Here the CDR3 DNA reads TGCAGTGCTAGAGACAGGGATAATGGCTACACCTTC.

This clonotype was counted only a few times. V usage is TRBV10-3 and J usage is TRBJ1-2, with a tentative D call TRBD1 (6 bases). Germline V CDR1 and CDR2: ENHRY, SYGVKD. With 3 bases removed from V and 4 bases from J, the gap between germline ends came to 9 bases. The CDR3 length is 13 residues. Here the CDR3 reads CAISEGQTYGYTF. In DNA form, the CDR3 reads TGTGCCATCAGTGAAGGACAGACCTATGGCTACACCTTC.

This clonotype was picked up a small number of times. The rearrangement links TRBV29-1 to TRBJ1-1; D unresolved. V lost 1 base, J lost 0 bases, and 15 bases lay in between. CDR3 length: 16 residues. The germline gives CDR1 SQVTM, CDR2 ANQGSEA. The CDR3 DNA reads as TGCAGCGTTGAAGCTACACAAGGACTATTGAACACTGAAGCTTTCTTT. The encoded protein is CSVEATQGLLNTEAFF.

The rearrangement uses TRBV10-2 and TRBJ1-1; a weak D match, TRBD1 (6 bases). Germline values: CDR1 WSHSY, CDR2 SAAADI. The CDR3 totals 15 residues. V lost 6 bases and J 4 bases, leaving 18 bases between the germline ends. The CDR3 sequence: CASRLYRDMSTEAFF. CDR3 DNA sequence: TGCGCCAGCAGGCTATACAGGGACATGAGCACTGAAGCTTTCTTT.

The chain couples TRBV24-1 to TRBJ1-2; D remains unclear. The germline V gene encodes CDR1 KGHDR and CDR2 SFDVKD. This CDR3 has 12 amino acids. V was trimmed by 2 bases and J by 5 bases, leaving 5 bases between them. This CDR3 reads CATSDSIYGYTF. The CDR3 DNA is TGTGCCACCAGTGATTCCATATATGGCTACACCTTC.

This clonotype was observed a handful of times. This sequence joins TRBV20-1 and TRBJ2-7; D is undetermined. The CDR3 contains 12 residues. CDR1 and CDR2 from the germline V gene are DFQATT and SNEGSKA (reference sequence). Trimming shortened V by 2 bases and J by 2 bases, and 7 bases separated the two germline ends. The CDR3 DNA follows: TGCAGTGCTAGATTGCCAGCCTACGAGCAGTACTTC. Amino acids: CSARLPAYEQYF.

V usage is TRBV12-3 or TRBV12-4 and J usage is TRBJ1-1; no reliable D call. V lost 2 bases and J 0 bases, leaving 10 bases between the germline ends. CDR3 length: 15 residues. The CDR3 nucleotides read TGTGCCAGCAGTTTACCGGGCTTCGTGAACACTGAAGCTTTCTTT. Translated: CASSLPGFVNTEAFF.

The V call is TRBV29-1, the J call TRBJ2-7; TRBD1 is a possible D gene (5 bases). The CDR3 has 11 residues. V shed 7 bases and J shed 3 bases, with 10 bases lying between them. Per germline, CDR1 SQVTM and CDR2 ANQGSEA. The CDR3 protein is CSAADSYEQYF. CDR3 sequence (DNA): TGCAGCGCCGCAGACAGCTACGAGCAGTACTTC.

This clonotype has at least ten counts. The rearrangement joins TRBV10-1 to TRBJ1-1; D gene ambiguous. This CDR3 spans 12 amino acids. Looked up from germline, CDR1 is WNHNN and CDR2 is SYGVQD (reference sequence). With 3 bases removed from V and 10 bases from J, the gap between germline ends came to 12 bases. CDR3 residues: CASSDGKGRAFF. As DNA, the CDR3 is TGCGCCAGCAGTGATGGAAAGGGCAGAGCTTTCTTT.

There are many counts of this clonotype. The V gene is TRBV5-8, the J gene TRBJ2-7; D tentatively fits TRBD1 or TRBD2 (5 bases each). V shed 9 bases and J shed 2 bases, with 15 bases lying between them. The CDR3 is made up of 13 amino acids. Germline V lookup: CDR1 SGHTS, CDR2 YDEGEE. The CDR3 sequence is CATKVGDPYEQYF. The CDR3 DNA follows: TGTGCCACCAAAGTCGGGGACCCCTACGAGCAGTACTTC.

Worth noting for this clonotype: A read error may be the cause here, since a much bigger clone is one base away. The J gene is TRBJ1-1, the V gene TRBV2; D perhaps matches TRBD1 (5 bases). Trimming removed 6 bases at V and 4 bases at J, with 15 bases between. Germline V lookup: CDR1 SNHLY, CDR2 FYNNEI. There are 14 residues in the CDR3. The CDR3 reads CASRPGAASTEAFF. The CDR3 DNA reads as TGTGCCAGCAGGCCTGGGGCAGCGAGCACTGAAGCTTTCTTT. Full variable domain (remainder filled in from reference TRBV2 and TRBJ1-1): EPEVTQTPSHQVTQMGQEVILRCVPISNHLYFYWYRQILGQKVEFLVSFYNNEISEKSEIFDDQFSVERPDGSNFTLKIRSTKLEDSAMYFCASRPGAASTEAFFGQGTRLTVV.

This chain links TRBV28 with TRBJ2-7; D call uncertain. Germline assignment: CDR1 MDHEN and CDR2 SYDVKM. The CDR3 totals 16 residues. The V end was cut by 3 bases, the J end by 2 bases, with 17 bases between. The CDR3 protein is CASSFSPPRAPYEQYF. The CDR3 nucleotides are TGTGCCAGCAGTTTTAGCCCCCCAAGGGCGCCCTACGAGCAGTACTTC.

V and J are TRBV2 and TRBJ2-7, with 15 bases matching TRBD2. Germline CDR1 reads SNHLY; CDR2 reads FYNNEI. J was trimmed by 4 bases and V by 6 bases; bases with no gene match: 7. This CDR3 has 16 residues. Written as DNA, the CDR3 is TGTGCCAGCAGCTTGAGGACTAGCGGGGGGGGTTACGAGCAGTACTTC. Its translation is CASSLRTSGGGYEQYF.

J is TRBJ2-2 and V is TRBV9; 16 positions agree with TRBD2. Trimming removed 3 bases from V and 6 bases from J; junction bases left unmatched: 11. Germline loops: CDR1 SGDLS, CDR2 YYNGEE. The CDR3 loop spans 19 amino acids. The CDR3 coding sequence is TGTGCCAGCAGCGGACCCCAGGGACTAGCGGGGGGGCGTGCCGGGGAGCTGTTTTTT. Translating gives CASSGPQGLAGGRAGELFF.

The rearrangement uses TRBV20-1 and TRBJ2-3; possible D gene TRBD1, 6 bases. The CDR3 totals 14 residues. CDR1 is DFQATT and CDR2 is SNEGSKA in the germline V gene (reference sequence). V lost 5 bases and J lost 0, with 12 bases in between. The CDR3 nucleotides read TGCAGTGCTCGACAGGCAGAGAGCACAGATACGCAGTATTTT. Its protein is CSARQAESTDTQYF.

The chain joins TRBV20-1 to TRBJ2-7; D ambiguous. The CDR3 has 15 amino acids. The germline CDR1 and CDR2 sequences are DFQATT and SNEGSKA (reference sequence). V dropped 1 base and J dropped 3 bases, with 16 bases sitting between them. The CDR3 loop reads CSARAILTENYEQYF. CDR3 DNA sequence: TGCAGTGCTAGAGCCATTCTGACGGAGAACTACGAGCAGTACTTC.

V and J are TRBV10-2 and TRBJ2-7, with D perhaps TRBD1 (5 bases). The CDR3 has 13 residues. In germline, CDR1 is WSHSY, CDR2 SAAADI. V gave up 8 bases and J gave up 3 bases, with 14 bases separating them. The DNA of the CDR3 is TGCGCCAGCGGCAGGGTAAGGTACTACGAGCAGTACTTC. Residues: CASGRVRYYEQYF.

This rearrangement joins TRBV9 to TRBJ2-7, with a possible D match to TRBD2 (5 bases). Germline CDR1 and CDR2: SGDLS and YYNGEE. V shed 0 bases and J shed 2 bases, with 12 bases lying between them. The CDR3 runs 15 residues. DNA for the CDR3: TGTGCCAGCAGCGTAGGTCTAGCTGTAACCTACGAGCAGTACTTC. It translates to CASSVGLAVTYEQYF.

This clonotype was recorded a few times. The chain joins TRBV19 to TRBJ1-2; 7 bases agree with TRBD1. J lost 3 bases, V lost 7 bases, and 11 bases had no gene match. The CDR3 spans 15 residues. CDR1 LNHDA and CDR2 SQIVND come from the germline V gene (reference sequence). The CDR3 spells CASTARPGGDYGYTF. CDR3 in DNA: TGTGCCAGTACCGCTCGTCCAGGGGGGGACTATGGCTACACCTTC.

The chain couples TRBV6-5 to TRBJ1-3; TRBD1 might be the D (5 bases). The CDR3 length is 15 residues. V was clipped by 7 bases and J by 3 bases, with 16 bases between them. Germline lookup yields CDR1 MNHEY and CDR2 SVGAGI. CDR3 nucleotides: TGTGCCAGCATTTCAGGTCGGGGCTTTGGAAACACCATATATTTT. It codes for CASISGRGFGNTIYF.

This clonotype was recorded a few times. The chain couples TRBV9 to TRBJ1-2; no reliable D call. The ends were cut back, 0 bases at V and 6 bases at J, with 15 bases in the middle. Germline-derived CDR1 and CDR2 are SGDLS and YYNGEE. The CDR3 has 15 amino acids. CDR3 DNA sequence: TGTGCCAGCAGCGTAGATGTGACGGCAGGCCATGGCTACACCTTC. This translates into CASSVDVTAGHGYTF.

This chain joins TRBV20-1 and TRBJ1-5; D possibly corresponds to TRBD1 (5 bases). Trimming took 6 bases from V and 0 from J, leaving 12 bases between them. The CDR3 consists of 14 residues. Germline CDR1 and CDR2: DFQATT and SNEGSKA (reference sequence). CDR3 sequence reads: CSAPGPSSNQPQHF. Here the CDR3 DNA reads TGCAGTGCCCCAGGGCCTTCTAGCAATCAGCCCCAGCATTTT.

About this clonotype itself: One junction end does not reproduce the germline sequence, and a read error may be involved. The chain joins TRBV7-7 to TRBJ2-2; the D is unclear. This CDR3 region has 13 residues. Germline-derived CDR1 and CDR2 are SSHAT and FNYEAQ (reference sequence). CDR3 loop: CASSQLGTGELFF. Here the CDR3 DNA reads TGTGCTAGCAGCCAGCTCGGCACCGGGGAGCTGTTTTTT.

The gene calls are TRBV5-6 and TRBJ2-7, with D possibly being TRBD1 (5 bases). V gave up 3 bases and J gave up 5 bases, with 15 bases separating them. The CDR3 is made up of 14 amino acids. Germline V gives CDR1 SGHDT, CDR2 YYEEEE. For the CDR3, the DNA is TGTGCCAGCAGCTCCCAGGGCCCTTTGGACGAGCAGTACTTC. Translated, it gives CASSSQGPLDEQYF.

V and J are TRBV5-8 and TRBJ1-2; D remains ambiguous. Trimming shortened V by 1 base and J by 6 bases, and 4 bases separated the two germline ends. CDR3 size: 11 residues. In germline, CDR1 is SGHTS, CDR2 YDEGEE. CDR3 nucleotide sequence: TGTGCCAGCAGCTTGAATGATGGCTACACCTTC. This codes for CASSLNDGYTF.

The chain employs TRBV10-3 and TRBJ1-2; no definite D call. This CDR3 is 14 amino acids long. Trimming removed 0 bases at V and 3 bases at J, with 8 bases between. Germline assignment: CDR1 ENHRY and CDR2 SYGVKD. The CDR3 DNA reads as TGTGCCATCAGTGAGTCGGCAGCATACTATGGCTACACCTTC. It translates to CAISESAAYYGYTF.